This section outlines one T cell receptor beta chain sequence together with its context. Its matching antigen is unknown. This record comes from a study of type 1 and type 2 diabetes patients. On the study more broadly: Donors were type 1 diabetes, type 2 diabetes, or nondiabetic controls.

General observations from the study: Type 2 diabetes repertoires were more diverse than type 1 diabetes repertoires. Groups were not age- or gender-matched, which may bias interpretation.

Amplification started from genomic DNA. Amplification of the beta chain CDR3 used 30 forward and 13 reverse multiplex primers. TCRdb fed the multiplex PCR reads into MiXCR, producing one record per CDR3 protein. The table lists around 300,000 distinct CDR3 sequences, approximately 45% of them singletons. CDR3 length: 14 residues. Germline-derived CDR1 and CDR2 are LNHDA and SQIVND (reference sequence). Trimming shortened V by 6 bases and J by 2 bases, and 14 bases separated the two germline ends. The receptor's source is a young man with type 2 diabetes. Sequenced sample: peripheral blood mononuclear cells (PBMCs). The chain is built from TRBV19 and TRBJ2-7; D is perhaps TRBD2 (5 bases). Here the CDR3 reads CASREAPNTYEQYF. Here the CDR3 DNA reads TGTGCCAGTAGGGAGGCTCCTAATACCTACGAGCAGTACTTC. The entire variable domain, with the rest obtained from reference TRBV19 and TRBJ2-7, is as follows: DGGITQSPKYLFRKEGQNVTLSCEQNLNHDAMYWYRQDPGQGLRLIYYSQIVNDFQKGDIAEGYSVSREKKESFPLTVTSAQKNPTAFYLCASREAPNTYEQYFGPGTRLTVT.